Sequencing of this TCR beta chain was carried out in a study of cytomegalovirus exposure and HLA in healthy donors. Findings and caveats of the study: Most sequenced TCRs were rare (though some public TCRs occurred in many donors). The authors listed 150 to 200 TCR beta chains as cytomegalovirus-associated.

Produced via immunoSEQ multiplex PCR; TCRdb's table is partial and in-frame only. The sample carries 55,000 to 75,000 clones, about 91% recorded once. This CDR3 region has 15 residues. V was pared by 7 bases and J by 3 bases, with 11 bases of the junction left unmatched. Germline CDR1 is MNHEY and CDR2 is SVGAGI. In the case of this clone: Its target is not known.

This chain uses TRBV6-5 with TRBJ1-2; the match to TRBD1 covers 7 bases. The sample taken for sequencing was PBMCs. The clonotype was recovered from a man between 18 and 29 years old in good health and CMV-seropositive. The CDR3 coding sequence is TGTGCCAGCATCCTCCGGAGGGGGCTGGACTATGGCTACACCTTC. This encodes CASILRRGLDYGYTF.